The source of this TCR beta chain is a study of OX40 agonist ivuxolimab in advanced cancers. The overall study: Subjects had a mean age of around 60 years, with a range of 23 to 79; around 80% were male. Participants could have had prior anti-PD-1, anti-PD-L1 or anti-CTLA-4 therapy, and approximately 40% had some.

This clone was observed a single time. One end of the junction varies from germline; a read error may be responsible. This sample also contains other DNA sequences that code for the same CDR3. The table came from immunoSEQ multiplex PCR; TCRdb's copy has only in-frame clones and leaves some out. This table has approximately 6,900 clones, over 60% appearing once. The germline CDR1 and CDR2 sequences are SGDLS and YYNGEE. The CDR3 is 15 amino acids. This receptor was identified in an adult with an advanced solid tumor such as melanoma, head and neck, liver or kidney cancer. The chain uses TRBV9 and TRBJ1-1; D is unclear. The sequenced sample was CD4+ or CD8+ T cells sorted from blood, obtained in a trial of the OX40 agonist ivuxolimab. The CDR3 DNA reads TGTGCCAGCAGCGTAGGAGGGCCTTGGAACCCTGAAGCTTTCTTT. Translated: CASSVGGPWNPEAFF.